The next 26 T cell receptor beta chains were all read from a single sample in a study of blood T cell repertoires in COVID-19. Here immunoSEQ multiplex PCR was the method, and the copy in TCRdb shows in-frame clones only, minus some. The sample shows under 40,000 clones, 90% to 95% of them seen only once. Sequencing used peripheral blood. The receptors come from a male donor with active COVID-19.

The CDR3 region is CASSFSGAYEQYF. The DNA for the CDR3 is TGTGCCAGCAGCTTCAGCGGGGCCTACGAGCAGTACTTC. The J gene is TRBJ2-7, the V gene TRBV5-5; TRBD2 aligns across 7 bases. The J segment lost 2 bases and the V segment lost 2 bases, leaving 1 base of the junction unmatched. The CDR3 consists of 13 residues. Germline V CDR1 and CDR2: SGHKS, YYEKEE (reference sequence).

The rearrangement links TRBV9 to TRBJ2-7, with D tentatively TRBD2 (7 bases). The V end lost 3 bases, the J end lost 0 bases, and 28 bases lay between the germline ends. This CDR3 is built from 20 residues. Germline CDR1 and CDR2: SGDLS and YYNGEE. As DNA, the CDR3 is TGTGCCAGCAGCGACGATCTCTTGTGGGGGGGCCAAAAGAGCTCCTACGAGCAGTACTTC. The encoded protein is CASSDDLLWGGQKSSYEQYF.

The CDR3 sequence is CASSIDGQRYTEAFF. DNA of the CDR3: TGTGCCAGTAGTATAGATGGCCAGAGGTACACTGAAGCTTTCTTT. The gene calls are TRBV19 and TRBJ1-1; D is ambiguous. V lost 0 bases to trimming and J lost 3 bases, with 11 bases between them. Germline lookup yields CDR1 LNHDA and CDR2 SQIVND (reference sequence). This CDR3 has 15 amino acids.

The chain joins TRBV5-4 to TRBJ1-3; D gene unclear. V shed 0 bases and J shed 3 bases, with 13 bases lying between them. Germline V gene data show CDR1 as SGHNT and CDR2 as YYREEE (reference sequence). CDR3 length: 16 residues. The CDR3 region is CASSLGGRGLGNTIYF. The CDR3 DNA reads TGTGCCAGCAGCTTGGGAGGGAGAGGGCTTGGAAACACCATATATTTT. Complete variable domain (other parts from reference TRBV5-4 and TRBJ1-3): ETGVTQSPTHLIKTRGQQVTLRCSSQSGHNTVSWYQQALGQGPQFIFQYYREEENGRGNFPPRFSGLQFPNYSSELNVNALELDDSALYLCASSLGGRGLGNTIYFGEGSWLTVV.

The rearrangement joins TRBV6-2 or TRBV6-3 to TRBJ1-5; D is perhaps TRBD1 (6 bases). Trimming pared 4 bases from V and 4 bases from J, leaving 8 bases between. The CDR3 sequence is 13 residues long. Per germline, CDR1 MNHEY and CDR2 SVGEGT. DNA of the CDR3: TGTGCCAGCAGTTCACAGGGTAATCAGCCCCAGCATTTT. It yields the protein CASSSQGNQPQHF.

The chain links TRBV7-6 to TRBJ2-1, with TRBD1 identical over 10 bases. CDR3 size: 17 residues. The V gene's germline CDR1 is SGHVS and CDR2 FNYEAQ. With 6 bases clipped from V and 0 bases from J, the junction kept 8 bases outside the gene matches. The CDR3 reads CASSWGQGRNSYNEQFF. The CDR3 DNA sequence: TGTGCCAGCAGTTGGGGACAGGGGCGAAACTCCTACAATGAGCAGTTCTTC.

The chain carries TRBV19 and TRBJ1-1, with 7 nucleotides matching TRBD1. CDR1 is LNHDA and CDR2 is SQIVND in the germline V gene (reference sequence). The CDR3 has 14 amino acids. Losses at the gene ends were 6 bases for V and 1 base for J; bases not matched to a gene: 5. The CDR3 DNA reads TGTGCCAGTAGCCTTACAGGGGCGAACACTGAAGCTTTCTTT. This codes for CASSLTGANTEAFF.

In DNA, the CDR3 is TGTGCCAGCAGCTTAGGCCCTAACAGGGGTACCGAAGCTTTCTTT. Amino acid sequence: CASSLGPNRGTEAFF. J is TRBJ1-1 and V is TRBV7-6, with TRBD1 matching over 7 bases. Germline CDR1 is SGHVS and CDR2 is FNYEAQ. The CDR3 consists of 15 residues. The V gene end was trimmed by 1 base and the J gene end by 8 bases; junction bases not matched to a gene: 10. Full variable domain (missing parts from reference TRBV7-6 and TRBJ1-1): GAGVSQSPRYKVTKRGQDVALRCDPISGHVSLYWYRQALGQGPEFLTYFNYEAQQDKSGLPNDRFSAERPEGSISTLTIQRTEQRDSAMYRCASSLGPNRGTEAFFGQGTRLTVV.

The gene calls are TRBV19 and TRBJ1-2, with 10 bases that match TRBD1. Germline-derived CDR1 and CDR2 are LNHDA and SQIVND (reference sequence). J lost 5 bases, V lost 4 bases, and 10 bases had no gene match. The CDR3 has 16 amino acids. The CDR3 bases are TGTGCCAGTAGTAGGAGGGGACAGGGGTACACATATGGCTACACCTTC. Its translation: CASSRRGQGYTYGYTF.

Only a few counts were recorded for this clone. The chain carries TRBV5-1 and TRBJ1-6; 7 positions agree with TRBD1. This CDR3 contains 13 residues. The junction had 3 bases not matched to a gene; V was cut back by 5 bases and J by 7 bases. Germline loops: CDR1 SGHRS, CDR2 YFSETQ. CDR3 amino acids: CASRGRGNSPLHF. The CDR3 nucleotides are TGCGCCAGCAGGGGCAGGGGGAATTCACCCCTCCACTTT.

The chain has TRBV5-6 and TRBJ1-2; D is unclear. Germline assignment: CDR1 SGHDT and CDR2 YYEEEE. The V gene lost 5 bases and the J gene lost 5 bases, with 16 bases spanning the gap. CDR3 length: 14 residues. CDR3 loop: CASRSGISLYGYTF. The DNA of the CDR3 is TGTGCCAGCAGGTCCGGTATTAGCCTATATGGCTACACCTTC.

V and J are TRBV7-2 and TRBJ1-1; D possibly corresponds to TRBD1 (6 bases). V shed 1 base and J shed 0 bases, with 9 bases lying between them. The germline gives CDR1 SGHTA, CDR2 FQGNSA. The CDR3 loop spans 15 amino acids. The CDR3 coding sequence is TGTGCCAGCAGCTTAGACAGGGCAATGAACACTGAAGCTTTCTTT. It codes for CASSLDRAMNTEAFF.

The CDR3 region has the DNA TGTGCCAGCAGCTCCCGACAGGGGGCACATGGCTACACCTTC. This encodes CASSSRQGAHGYTF. The chain carries TRBV11-2 and TRBJ1-2; TRBD1 matches at 10 bases. Germline CDR1 is SGHAT and CDR2 is FQNNGV. The CDR3 has 14 residues. V shed 4 bases, J shed 6 bases, and the junction held 5 bases outside the gene matches.

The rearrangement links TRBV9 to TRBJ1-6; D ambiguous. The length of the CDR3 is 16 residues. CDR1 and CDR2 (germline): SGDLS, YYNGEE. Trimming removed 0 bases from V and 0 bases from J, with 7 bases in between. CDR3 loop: CASSVGSGSYNSPLHF. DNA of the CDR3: TGTGCCAGCAGCGTAGGGTCAGGCTCCTATAATTCACCCCTCCACTTT.

The CDR3 sequence: CATPGQEISYEQYF. The CDR3 DNA reads as TGCGCCACACCAGGACAGGAAATTTCCTACGAGCAGTACTTC. The chain employs TRBV23-1 and TRBJ2-7; 7 bases fit TRBD1. TRBV23-1 is identified as an open reading frame with a role that is uncertain. V lost 10 bases and J lost 1; bases outside the gene matches: 10. This CDR3 region has 14 residues.

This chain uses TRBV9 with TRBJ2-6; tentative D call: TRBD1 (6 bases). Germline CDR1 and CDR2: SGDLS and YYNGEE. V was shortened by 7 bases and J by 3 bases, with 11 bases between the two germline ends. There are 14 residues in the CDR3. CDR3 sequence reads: CASSGVHGANVLTF. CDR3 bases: TGTGCCAGCTCAGGGGTCCATGGGGCCAACGTCCTGACTTTC.

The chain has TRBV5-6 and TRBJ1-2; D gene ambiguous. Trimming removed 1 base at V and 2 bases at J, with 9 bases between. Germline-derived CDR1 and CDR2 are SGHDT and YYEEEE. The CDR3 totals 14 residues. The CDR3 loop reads CASSLFVQNYGYTF. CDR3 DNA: TGTGCCAGCAGCTTGTTTGTACAGAACTATGGCTACACCTTC.

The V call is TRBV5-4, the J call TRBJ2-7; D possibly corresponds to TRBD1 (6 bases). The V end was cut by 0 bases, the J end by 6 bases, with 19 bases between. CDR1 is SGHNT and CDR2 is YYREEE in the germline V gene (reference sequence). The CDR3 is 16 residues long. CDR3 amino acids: CASSLGTGPKAREQYF. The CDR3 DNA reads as TGTGCCAGCAGCTTGGGTACAGGGCCTAAAGCGCGCGAGCAGTACTTC.

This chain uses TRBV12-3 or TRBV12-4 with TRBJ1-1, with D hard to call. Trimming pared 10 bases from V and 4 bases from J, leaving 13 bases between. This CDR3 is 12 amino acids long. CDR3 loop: CATSQYGTEAFF. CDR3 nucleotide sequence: TGTGCCACTTCGCAGTATGGCACTGAAGCTTTCTTT.

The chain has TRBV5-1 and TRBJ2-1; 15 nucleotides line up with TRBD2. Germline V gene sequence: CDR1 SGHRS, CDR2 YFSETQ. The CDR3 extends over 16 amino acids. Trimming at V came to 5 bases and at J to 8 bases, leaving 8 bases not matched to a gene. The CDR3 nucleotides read TGCGCCAGCAGTTTGCGGACTAGCGGGGGGGCACATGAGCAGTTCTTC. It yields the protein CASSLRTSGGAHEQFF.

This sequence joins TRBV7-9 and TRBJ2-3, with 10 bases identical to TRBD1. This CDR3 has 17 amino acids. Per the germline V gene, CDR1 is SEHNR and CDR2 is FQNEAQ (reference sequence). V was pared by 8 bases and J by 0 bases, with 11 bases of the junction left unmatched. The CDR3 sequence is CASEGTGAKPSTDTQYF. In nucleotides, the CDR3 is TGTGCCAGCGAAGGGACAGGGGCAAAACCTAGCACAGATACGCAGTATTTT.

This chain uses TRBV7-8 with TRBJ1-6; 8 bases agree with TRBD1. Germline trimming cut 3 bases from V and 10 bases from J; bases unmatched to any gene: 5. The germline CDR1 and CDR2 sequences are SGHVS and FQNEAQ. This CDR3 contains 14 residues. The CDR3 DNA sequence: TGTGCCAGCAGCTTTAGGACAGGGAGATCACCCCTCCACTTT. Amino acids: CASSFRTGRSPLHF. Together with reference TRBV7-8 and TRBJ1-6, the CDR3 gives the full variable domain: GAGVSQSPRYKVAKRGQDVALRCDPISGHVSLFWYQQALGQGPEFLTYFQNEAQLDKSGLPSDRFFAERPEGSVSTLKIQRTQQEDSAVYLCASSFRTGRSPLHFGNGTRLTVT.

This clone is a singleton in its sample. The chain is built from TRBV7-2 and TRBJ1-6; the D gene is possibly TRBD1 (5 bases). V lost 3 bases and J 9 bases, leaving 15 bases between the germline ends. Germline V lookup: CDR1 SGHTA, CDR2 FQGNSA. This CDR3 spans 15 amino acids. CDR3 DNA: TGTGCCAGCAGCTTTGAGACCAGCAGGGCTTCACCCCTCCACTTT. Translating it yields CASSFETSRASPLHF.

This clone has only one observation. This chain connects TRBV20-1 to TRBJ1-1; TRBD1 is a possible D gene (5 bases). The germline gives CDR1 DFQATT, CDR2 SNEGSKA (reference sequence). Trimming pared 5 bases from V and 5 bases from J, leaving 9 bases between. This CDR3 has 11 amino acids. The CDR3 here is CSAAGGTEAFF. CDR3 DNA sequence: TGCAGTGCTGCGGGGGGGACTGAAGCTTTCTTT.

CDR3 protein: CASSLGTSGTDTQYF. The CDR3, as DNA: TGTGCCAGCAGCTTAGGGACTAGCGGAACAGATACGCAGTATTTT. The chain recombines TRBV7-7 with TRBJ2-3, with 10 bases matching TRBD2. With V trimmed by 1 base and J by 3 bases, 1 base remained unmatched. From germline, CDR1 is SSHAT and CDR2 FNYEAQ (reference sequence). This CDR3 is built from 15 residues. The full variable domain, in which reference TRBV7-7 and TRBJ2-3 provide the parts outside the CDR3, is GAGVSQSPRYKVTKRGQDVTLRCDPISSHATLYWYQQALGQGPEFLTYFNYEAQPDKSGLPSDRFSAERPEGSISTLTIQRTEQRDSAMYRCASSLGTSGTDTQYFGPGTRLTVL.

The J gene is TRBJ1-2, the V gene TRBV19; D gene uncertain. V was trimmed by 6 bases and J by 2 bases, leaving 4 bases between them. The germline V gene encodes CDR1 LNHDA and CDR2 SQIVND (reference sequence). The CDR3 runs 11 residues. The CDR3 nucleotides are TGTGCCAGTAGCCTGAACTATGGCTACACCTTC. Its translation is CASSLNYGYTF.